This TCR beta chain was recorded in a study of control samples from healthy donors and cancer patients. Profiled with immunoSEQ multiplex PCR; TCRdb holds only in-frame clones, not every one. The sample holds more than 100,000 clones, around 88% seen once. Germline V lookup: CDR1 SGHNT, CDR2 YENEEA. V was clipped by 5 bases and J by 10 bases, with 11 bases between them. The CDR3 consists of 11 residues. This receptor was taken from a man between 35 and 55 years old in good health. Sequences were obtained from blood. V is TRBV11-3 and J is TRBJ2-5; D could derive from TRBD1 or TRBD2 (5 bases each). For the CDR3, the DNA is TGTGCCAGCAGCCTCGGGACCCACCAGTACTTC. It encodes CASSLGTHQYF.